These 11 T cell receptor beta chains came from one sample sequenced in a study of cytomegalovirus exposure and HLA in healthy donors. Sequenced by immunoSEQ multiplex PCR; TCRdb stores in-frame clones only, minus some. The data hold 200,000 to 250,000 clones, with 75% to 95% observed a single time. Sequencing was performed on PBMCs. Source of these receptors: a young woman in good health and CMV-seronegative.

The V gene is TRBV15, the J gene TRBJ2-7; 8 bases line up with TRBD1. This CDR3 has 14 residues. V was clipped by 3 bases and J by 5 bases; unmatched bases: 6. Germline V gene data show CDR1 as LNHNV and CDR2 as YYDKDF (reference sequence). Here the CDR3 DNA reads TGTGCCACCAGCAGTGACGGACAGGGCCACGAGCAGTACTTC. Its translation is CATSSDGQGHEQYF.

The V call is TRBV28, the J call TRBJ1-6, with D uncertain. Germline V lookup: CDR1 MDHEN, CDR2 SYDVKM. The CDR3 is 13 residues long. Trimming left V 8 bases short and J 10 bases short, with 15 bases between. The CDR3, as DNA: TGTGCCAGCTATCGGAATTCCGGGTCACCCCTCCACTTT. Translating it yields CASYRNSGSPLHF.

This clone showed up just once. The V gene is TRBV4-1, the J gene TRBJ1-1, with D perhaps matching TRBD1 (6 bases). The CDR3 has 14 amino acids. Germline CDR1 MGHRA, CDR2 YSYEKL. V dropped 6 bases and J dropped 7 bases, with 18 bases sitting between them. CDR3 in amino acids: CASRDADRHSEAFF. CDR3 DNA: TGCGCCAGCAGGGACGCGGACAGACACAGTGAAGCTTTCTTT.

This chain joins TRBV5-6 and TRBJ1-2, with 10 bases that match TRBD1. Germline CDR1 SGHDT, CDR2 YYEEEE. Trimming removed 3 bases from V and 3 bases from J; junction bases left unmatched: 5. The CDR3 has 15 amino acids. CDR3 loop: CASSSRDRGYYGYTF. The CDR3 region has the DNA TGTGCCAGCAGCTCCCGGGACAGGGGATACTATGGCTACACCTTC.

This chain connects TRBV6-5 to TRBJ1-1; 8 bases map to TRBD1. The CDR3 has 15 residues. V lost 4 bases, J lost 4 bases, and 8 bases stayed unmatched. Germline lookup yields CDR1 MNHEY and CDR2 SVGAGI. This chain's CDR3 is CASSSQTGVGTEAFF. Here the CDR3 DNA reads TGTGCCAGCAGTTCCCAGACAGGGGTGGGCACTGAAGCTTTCTTT.

The chain couples TRBV27 to TRBJ2-3; D is possibly TRBD1 (6 bases). The V and J ends lost 2 bases and 2 bases respectively, with 17 bases between them. The CDR3 contains 17 residues. Germline values: CDR1 MNHEY, CDR2 SMNVEV (reference sequence). Here the CDR3 reads CASSLGAGQGSTDTQYF. CDR3 sequence (DNA): TGTGCCAGCAGTTTAGGGGCAGGGCAGGGGTCCACAGATACGCAGTATTTT.

The CDR3 protein is CASSYRILGYTF. The CDR3 region has the DNA TGTGCCAGCAGCTACAGGATCCTCGGCTACACCTTC. This chain uses TRBV5-6 with TRBJ1-2, with a tentative D call TRBD1 (5 bases). Germline CDR1 reads SGHDT; CDR2 reads YYEEEE. The length of the CDR3 is 12 residues. V lost 3 bases and J 8 bases, leaving 11 bases between the germline ends.

V gene TRBV30 combines with J gene TRBJ2-7; D gene ambiguous. Trimming took 0 bases from V and 6 from J, leaving 12 bases between them. The CDR3 runs 13 residues. The germline V gene encodes CDR1 GTSNPN and CDR2 SVGIG (reference sequence). CDR3 bases: TGTGCCTGGAGTGTACTTGGGCCGGTCGAGCAGTACTTC. This gives the protein CAWSVLGPVEQYF.

This clone was seen just once. The chain carries TRBV27 and TRBJ1-3; D gene uncertain. Germline-derived CDR1 and CDR2 are MNHEY and SMNVEV (reference sequence). CDR3 length: 16 amino acids. V was shortened by 2 bases and J by 0 bases, with 11 bases between the two germline ends. The CDR3 is CASSLNLVSSGNTIYF. DNA for the CDR3: TGTGCCAGCAGTTTAAATCTGGTCAGCTCTGGAAACACCATATATTTT.

The chain employs TRBV2 and TRBJ1-4, with 7 bases identical to TRBD1. Germline lookup yields CDR1 SNHLY and CDR2 FYNNEI. This CDR3 is 13 amino acids long. The junction had 4 bases not matched to a gene; V was cut back by 9 bases and J by 3 bases. The CDR3: CASYRGANEKLFF. CDR3 bases: TGTGCCAGTTACAGGGGCGCTAATGAAAAACTGTTTTTT.

This clone was counted only a few times. The chain combines TRBV30 with TRBJ2-2; no definite D call. The V gene lost 2 bases and the J gene lost 6 bases, with 10 bases spanning the gap. The germline gives CDR1 GTSNPN, CDR2 SVGIG (reference sequence). The CDR3 is made up of 13 amino acids. This CDR3 reads CAWSSSGPGELFF. CDR3 bases: TGTGCCTGGAGTTCCTCCGGTCCCGGGGAGCTGTTTTTT.